Included here is one T cell receptor beta chain sequence, with context. This record belongs to a study of cytomegalovirus exposure and HLA in healthy donors. Germline trimming cut 3 bases from V and 9 bases from J; bases unmatched to any gene: 20. The CDR3 has 19 amino acids. Germline V CDR1 and CDR2: MDHEN, SYDVKM. Vbeta (60) and Jbeta (13) primers were used in the PCR. The table came from immunoSEQ multiplex PCR; TCRdb's copy has only in-frame clones and leaves some out. The table records 170,000 or so clones, about 80% of them present only once. The rearrangement uses TRBV28 and TRBJ2-1, with 10 bases aligning to TRBD2. This TCR was sampled from a man younger than 35 in good health and CMV-seronegative. Input material: PBMCs. The CDR3 DNA reads as TGTGCCAGCAGTTTGACGCCCGTCGGACTAGCGGCTTCTAAGGGTGAGCAGTTCTTC. Translation gives CASSLTPVGLAASKGEQFF.